This T cell receptor (beta chain) was obtained from a study of cytotoxic CD8 clonotypes in ibrutinib-treated CLL. Across the whole study: Sample averages reached 260,000 or so productive templates and 85,000 to 100,000 productive rearrangements.

CDR1 and CDR2 (germline): LNHDA, SQIVND (reference sequence). The CDR3 consists of 11 residues. V was shortened by 3 bases and J by 7 bases, with 6 bases between the two germline ends. To note about this clone: What it binds is not known.

Measured with immunoSEQ multiplex PCR; TCRdb has only the in-frame clones, and not every one. The table has about 84,000 clones, about 86% seen once. The study, taken as a whole, reports: Relative to age-matched healthy donors, clonality at baseline was higher, and it tracked circulating CD8+ T-cell counts. Ibrutinib response saw clonality rise, and progression saw it return toward baseline.

The clonotype originates from a human donor with chronic lymphocytic leukemia. Specimen: PBMCs, collected before ibrutinib treatment. The V and J genes are TRBV19 and TRBJ1-1, with D unclear. CDR3 sequence (DNA): TGTGCCAGTAGTATCTTAAATGAAGCTTTCTTT. It codes for CASSILNEAFF.